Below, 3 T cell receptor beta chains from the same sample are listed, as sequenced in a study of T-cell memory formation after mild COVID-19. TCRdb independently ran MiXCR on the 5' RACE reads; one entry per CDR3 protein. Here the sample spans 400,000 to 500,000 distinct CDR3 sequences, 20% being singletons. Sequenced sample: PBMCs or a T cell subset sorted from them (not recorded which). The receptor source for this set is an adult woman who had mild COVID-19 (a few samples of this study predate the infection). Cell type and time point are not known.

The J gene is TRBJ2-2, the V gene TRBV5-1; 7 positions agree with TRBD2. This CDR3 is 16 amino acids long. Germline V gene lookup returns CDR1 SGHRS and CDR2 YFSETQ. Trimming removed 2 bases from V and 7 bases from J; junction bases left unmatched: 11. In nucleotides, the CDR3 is TGCGCCAGCAGCTTCTCTCTTGCGGGAGCTAACGGGGAGCTGTTTTTT. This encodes CASSFSLAGANGELFF.

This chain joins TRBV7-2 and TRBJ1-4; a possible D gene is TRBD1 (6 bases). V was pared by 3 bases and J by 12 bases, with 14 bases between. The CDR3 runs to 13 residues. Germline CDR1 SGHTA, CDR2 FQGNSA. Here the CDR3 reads CASSFDYKGELFF. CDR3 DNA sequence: TGTGCCAGCAGCTTTGACTACAAGGGGGAACTGTTTTTT.

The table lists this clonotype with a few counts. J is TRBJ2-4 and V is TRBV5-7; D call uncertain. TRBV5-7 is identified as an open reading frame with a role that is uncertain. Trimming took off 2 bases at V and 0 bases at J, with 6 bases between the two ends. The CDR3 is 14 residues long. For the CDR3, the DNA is TGTGCCAGCAGCTTTGTGTTAGCCAAAAACATTCAGTACTTC. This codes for CASSFVLAKNIQYF.